This TCR beta chain emerged from a study of CD8+ T cells in alopecia areata. About the study: Female C3H/HeJ mice aged about 7-10 weeks received skin from roughly 6-13-month-old C3H/HeJ donors with spontaneous alopecia.

Trimming removed 0 bases from V and 4 bases from J; junction bases left unmatched: 3. The CDR3 has 14 amino acids. Germline V gene sequence: CDR1 NSHNY, CDR2 SYGAGN. This clone was picked up a small number of times. Its antigen is not known. Mouse gene names and germline throughout. The observed sequence ends 4 residues before the CDR3 terminus, with the missing tail filled in from the germline J gene. Other DNA sequences of this sample code for an identical CDR3. Extracted RNA was reverse transcribed into cDNA, the sequencing template. Assay: immunoSEQ multiplex PCR; the TCRdb copy retains only in-frame clones and omits some. The sample gives over 250,000 clones, none seen only once, and the top ten clones hold 1.2%. Using CD4, CD8alpha, NKG2D, NKG2ACE and other markers, pooled cutaneous lymph node cells were sorted. Study-level points and caveats: Affected lesional scalp, above all in alopecia totalis/universalis, was more clonal than normal scalp. Sequences from scalp samples also cover resident alphabeta T cells of normal skin.

This clonotype was sampled from a C3H/HeJ mouse with alopecia areata. Mouse MHC haplotype: H2-k. The rearrangement joins TRBV13-1 to TRBJ1-2, with 7 bases lining up with TRBD1. Input material: CD4+ T cells sorted from a lymph node. The CDR3 sequence is CASSDGQGSSDYTF. The covered CDR3 bases are TGTGCCAGCAGTGATGGACAGGGTAGCTCC.